These 32 T cell receptor beta chains were sequenced from one sample in a study of T cells in Graves' hyperthyroidism and ophthalmopathy. RNA transcripts gave rise to amplified TCR beta CDR3 regions. The HTBI primer set drove a first-round RT-PCR of the TCR CDR3. TCRdb passed the multiplex PCR reads through MiXCR, listing each CDR3 protein once. The profile shows 690,000 or so distinct CDR3 sequences, 18% of them singletons. Sequenced sample: blood. The origin of the receptors is a woman between 50 and 59 years old with Graves' hyperthyroidism that later progressed to Graves' ophthalmopathy.

This clonotype has ten or more counts. The J gene is TRBJ1-5, the V gene TRBV12-3 or TRBV12-4; the D gene is possibly TRBD1 (6 bases). This CDR3 is 15 amino acids long. Deletions cut 6 bases from V and 2 bases from J, with 14 bases between. CDR3 region: CASSMAGGGNQPQHF. Written as DNA, the CDR3 is TGTGCCAGCAGCATGGCGGGGGGCGGCAATCAGCCCCAGCATTTT.

This clonotype was found a few times. The CDR3: CASSVGIGNTIYF. The CDR3 bases are TGCGCCAGCAGCGTAGGGATCGGGAACACCATATATTTT. The chain links TRBV5-1 to TRBJ1-3, with unresolved D. Germline V gene sequence: CDR1 SGHRS, CDR2 YFSETQ. The V end lost 4 bases, the J end lost 7 bases, and 12 bases lay between the germline ends. The CDR3 runs to 13 residues.

The gene calls are TRBV20-1 and TRBJ1-4; 8 bases map to TRBD1. Germline trimming cut 5 bases from V and 3 bases from J; bases unmatched to any gene: 11. The CDR3 runs to 16 residues. CDR1 is DFQATT and CDR2 is SNEGSKA in the germline V gene (reference sequence). As DNA, the CDR3 is TGCAGTGCTGGGGGGGGCAGGGGGCATTCTAATGAAAAACTGTTTTTT. Encoded protein: CSAGGGRGHSNEKLFF.

V gene TRBV7-8 combines with J gene TRBJ2-7, with 10 bases matching TRBD1. Germline values: CDR1 SGHVS, CDR2 FQNEAQ. With V trimmed by 6 bases and J by 4 bases, 12 bases remained unmatched. The CDR3 loop spans 16 amino acids. Here the CDR3 reads CASSLVRGQGIYEQYF. The CDR3 nucleotides read TGTGCCAGCAGTCTCGTGCGGGGACAGGGGATTTACGAGCAGTACTTC.

This chain uses TRBV12-3 or TRBV12-4 with TRBJ2-2, with 7 bases aligning to TRBD1. After removal of 7 bases from V and 4 bases from J, the junction contained 9 bases not matched to a gene. The CDR3 length is 15 residues. CDR3: CASTDTGAGTGELFF. The CDR3 DNA reads as TGTGCCAGCACCGATACAGGGGCGGGCACCGGGGAGCTGTTTTTT.

This clonotype was counted between two and nine times. The chain recombines TRBV9 with TRBJ2-7; 7 positions agree with TRBD1. The CDR3 consists of 16 residues. In germline, CDR1 is SGDLS, CDR2 YYNGEE. V shed 4 bases and J 0 bases; nucleotides not matched to a gene: 10. The CDR3 coding sequence is TGTGCCAGCAGCCCAGAGGGGACAGCCAGCTCCTACGAGCAGTACTTC. Translation gives CASSPEGTASSYEQYF.

In its sample, this clonotype was seen many times. The rearrangement links TRBV3-1 to TRBJ1-4, with unresolved D. Germline CDR1 and CDR2: LGHDT and YNNKEL (reference sequence). This CDR3 spans 14 amino acids. Trimming stripped 0 bases from V and 8 bases from J, with 10 bases between. In DNA, the CDR3 is TGTGCCAGCAGCCAAGATTCCGCGGAGGAAAAACTGTTTTTT. Translation gives CASSQDSAEEKLFF.

Ten or more counts support this clonotype. The chain uses TRBV5-6 and TRBJ2-5; 8 bases map to TRBD2. Germline CDR1 and CDR2: SGHDT and YYEEEE. V lost 4 bases, J lost 4 bases, and 6 bases stayed unmatched. This CDR3 region has 14 residues. For the CDR3, the DNA is TGTGCCAGCAGCATCCGGGGGGGGTCAGAGACCCAGTACTTC. This codes for CASSIRGGSETQYF.

This clonotype was recorded at least ten times. The chain links TRBV12-3 or TRBV12-4 to TRBJ1-6, with 7 nucleotides matching TRBD1. V trimming: 4 bases; J trimming: 10 bases; junction bases outside the gene matches: 7. This CDR3 spans 14 amino acids. This CDR3 reads CASSSGQWGSPLHF. In nucleotides, the CDR3 is TGTGCCAGCAGTTCGGGACAGTGGGGATCACCCCTCCACTTT.

This clonotype was seen ten or more times. V is TRBV3-1 and J is TRBJ1-1; tentative D call: TRBD1 (5 bases). CDR3 size: 17 residues. The germline gives CDR1 LGHDT, CDR2 YNNKEL (reference sequence). Trimming took 0 bases from V and 1 from J, leaving 15 bases between them. For the CDR3, the DNA is TGTGCCAGCAGCCAAGACGGGGGGAACACCAAGAACACTGAAGCTTTCTTT. Protein product: CASSQDGGNTKNTEAFF. Full variable domain (missing parts from reference TRBV3-1 and TRBJ1-1): DTAVSQTPKYLVTQMGNDKSIKCEQNLGHDTMYWYKQDSKKFLKIMFSYNNKELIINETVPNRFSPKSPDKAHLNLHINSLELGDSAVYFCASSQDGGNTKNTEAFFGQGTRLTVV.

This clonotype was seen many times. This CDR3 reads CASSIGFQETQYF. In DNA, the CDR3 is TGTGCCAGCAGCATCGGGTTCCAAGAGACCCAGTACTTC. This chain joins TRBV11-2 and TRBJ2-5; no clear D gene. V was clipped by 5 bases and J by 1 base, with 8 bases between them. Germline V gene sequence: CDR1 SGHAT, CDR2 FQNNGV. This CDR3 region has 13 residues.

This clonotype turned up a few times. The chain combines TRBV10-1 with TRBJ1-1; no clear D gene. The CDR3 loop spans 13 amino acids. Germline CDR1 WNHNN, CDR2 SYGVQD (reference sequence). Trimming left V 0 bases short and J 8 bases short, with 10 bases between. The CDR3 reads CASSESYRGEAFF. CDR3 sequence (DNA): TGCGCCAGCAGTGAGTCGTATCGCGGAGAAGCTTTCTTT.

This clonotype was detected ten times or more. The chain uses TRBV7-8 and TRBJ1-5, with D perhaps matching TRBD1 (6 bases). The CDR3 consists of 15 residues. The germline CDR1 and CDR2 sequences are SGHVS and FQNEAQ. The ends were cut back, 0 bases at V and 2 bases at J, with 8 bases in the middle. The CDR3 bases are TGTGCCAGCAGCTTAGCCCCAGGGGGCAATCAGCCCCAGCATTTT. It specifies CASSLAPGGNQPQHF.

This clonotype came up a few times. This chain uses TRBV5-1 with TRBJ1-2, with D hard to call. Deletions cut 0 bases from V and 3 bases from J, with 12 bases between. Germline lookup yields CDR1 SGHRS and CDR2 YFSETQ. CDR3 length equals 15 residues. CDR3 nucleotides: TGCGCCAGCAGCTTGGAAGGTTTGGAGTACTATGGCTACACCTTC. Its protein product is CASSLEGLEYYGYTF.

This clonotype has only one observation. The gene calls are TRBV12-3 or TRBV12-4 and TRBJ2-1; D call uncertain. CDR3 length: 15 amino acids. V lost 6 bases, J lost 3 bases, and 15 bases lay in between. CDR3 nucleotide sequence: TGTGCCAGCAGCTCCCCTCTTGTTCTCTACAATGAGCAGTTCTTC. It translates to CASSSPLVLYNEQFF.

V and J are TRBV7-6 and TRBJ2-2, with a possible D match to TRBD2 (5 bases). Trimming took 6 bases from V and 7 from J, leaving 15 bases between them. This CDR3 has 14 residues. Germline lookup yields CDR1 SGHVS and CDR2 FNYEAQ. For the CDR3, the DNA is TGTGCCAGCAGTGAGGGTGGGAGCGGCGGGGAGCTGTTTTTT. It is translated as CASSEGGSGGELFF.

This clonotype was found a few times. This chain links TRBV6-5 with TRBJ2-6, with TRBD1 as a possible D gene (7 bases). The length of the CDR3 is 15 residues. The V end was cut by 2 bases, the J end by 4 bases, with 9 bases between. Germline V gene data show CDR1 as MNHEY and CDR2 as SVGAGI. The CDR3 DNA follows: TGTGCCAGCAGTTACGCAGGGGGGGGGGCCAACGTCCTGACTTTC. Its translation: CASSYAGGGANVLTF.

Concerning this clonotype itself: This sequence may be a read error, since a much larger clone differs from it by one base. The chain's CDR3 is CASRQSTGRGQPQHF. The CDR3 DNA reads TGTGCCAGCAGACAGAGTACAGGGCGCGGTCAGCCCCAGCATTTT. This chain connects TRBV3-1 to TRBJ1-5, with D maybe TRBD1 (6 bases). V lost 6 bases to trimming and J lost 6 bases, with 18 bases between them. The CDR3 is 15 residues long. Germline lookup yields CDR1 LGHDT and CDR2 YNNKEL (reference sequence).

The chain uses TRBV10-1 and TRBJ2-3, with D unresolved. The V and J ends lost 3 bases and 2 bases respectively, with 12 bases between them. Per germline, CDR1 WNHNN and CDR2 SYGVQD (reference sequence). The CDR3 is 15 amino acids. Here the CDR3 DNA reads TGCGCCAGCAGTGATATGGCAGAGAACACAGATACGCAGTATTTT. This encodes CASSDMAENTDTQYF.

This chain joins TRBV29-1 and TRBJ1-2, with D unresolved. CDR3 length: 12 amino acids. V lost 3 bases and J 2 bases, leaving 7 bases between the germline ends. Looked up from germline, CDR1 is SQVTM and CDR2 is ANQGSEA. The CDR3 DNA reads TGCAGCGTTGATACAGTAAACTATGGCTACACCTTC. This codes for CSVDTVNYGYTF.

The genes are TRBV10-3 and TRBJ2-2; D may correspond to TRBD1 or TRBD2 (6 bases each). This CDR3 comprises 15 residues. Germline V lookup: CDR1 ENHRY, CDR2 SYGVKD. Between the trimmed V and J ends, which lost 6 bases and 5 bases, there was a span of 16 bases. In nucleotides, the CDR3 is TGTGCCATCAGCCCCCTCGGGGGCCGAACCGGGGAGCTGTTTTTT. Protein product: CAISPLGGRTGELFF.

In its sample, this clonotype was seen many times. The chain combines TRBV5-1 with TRBJ2-1, with TRBD1 identical over 9 bases. This CDR3 spans 16 amino acids. From germline, CDR1 is SGHRS and CDR2 YFSETQ. Germline trimming cut 2 bases from V and 0 bases from J; bases unmatched to any gene: 3. As DNA, the CDR3 is TGCGCCAGCAGCTTCGGGACAGGGAGCTCCTACAATGAGCAGTTCTTC. Translated: CASSFGTGSSYNEQFF.

This clonotype was seen only a few times. The chain has TRBV20-1 and TRBJ1-1; D remains ambiguous. The CDR3 extends over 13 amino acids. CDR1 and CDR2 (germline): DFQATT, SNEGSKA (reference sequence). Trimming left V 3 bases short and J 4 bases short, with 12 bases between. In DNA form, the CDR3 reads TGCAGTGCTAGGGTCGGGGAATCCACTGAAGCTTTCTTT. Its translation is CSARVGESTEAFF.

This clonotype was seen many times. The CDR3 region has the DNA TGTGCCAGCAGTTTAAAGGCAGGGTTGAACACTGAAGCTTTCTTT. It yields the protein CASSLKAGLNTEAFF. The rearrangement uses TRBV12-3 or TRBV12-4 and TRBJ1-1, with TRBD1 as a possible D gene (5 bases). CDR3 size: 15 residues. Between the trimmed V and J ends, which lost 2 bases and 0 bases, there was a span of 10 bases.

The sample holds many counts of this clonotype. This sequence joins TRBV6-1 and TRBJ1-2; no firm D call. The CDR3 is 12 amino acids. Germline loops: CDR1 MNHNS, CDR2 SASEGT. V shed 5 bases and J shed 4 bases, with 8 bases lying between them. The DNA for the CDR3 is TGTGCCAGCAGTAGACACGGCTATGGCTACACCTTC. This translates into CASSRHGYGYTF.

This clonotype was seen repeatedly, ten times or more. The rearrangement links TRBV11-2 to TRBJ1-4, with TRBD1 matching over 8 bases. The germline V gene has CDR1 SGHAT and CDR2 FQNNGV. Trimming removed 0 bases from V and 2 bases from J; junction bases left unmatched: 2. The CDR3 contains 16 residues. The CDR3 coding sequence is TGTGCCAGCAGCTTAGAATGGACAGGGACTAATGAAAAACTGTTTTTT. It encodes CASSLEWTGTNEKLFF.

This clonotype showed up just a few times. V and J are TRBV15 and TRBJ1-2, with D perhaps matching TRBD1 (5 bases). The CDR3 runs 15 residues. The V end lost 5 bases, the J end lost 0 bases, and 13 bases lay between the germline ends. Germline assignment: CDR1 LNHNV and CDR2 YYDKDF (reference sequence). The DNA of the CDR3 is TGTGCCACCAGCCGCAGACAGTCAACTAACTATGGCTACACCTTC. Protein: CATSRRQSTNYGYTF.

This clonotype was picked up a small number of times. The rearrangement joins TRBV7-3 to TRBJ2-3; possible D gene TRBD1, 6 bases. Trimming shortened V by 5 bases and J by 1 base, and 22 bases separated the two germline ends. The CDR3 runs 18 residues. Per the germline V gene, CDR1 is SGHTA and CDR2 is FQGTGA. The CDR3 protein is CASSQDSRWDTRTDTQYF. The DNA for the CDR3 is TGTGCCAGCAGCCAAGATTCTCGATGGGACACCCGCACAGATACGCAGTATTTT.

The V gene is TRBV20-1, the J gene TRBJ1-6; the match to TRBD1 covers 8 bases. This CDR3 region has 15 residues. J was trimmed by 9 bases and V by 0 bases; bases with no gene match: 7. CDR1 and CDR2 (germline): DFQATT, SNEGSKA (reference sequence). CDR3 coding DNA: TGCAGTGCTAGAGATCGGCAGGGGGCTGGTTCACCCCTCCACTTT. Translation: CSARDRQGAGSPLHF.

The chain is built from TRBV20-1 and TRBJ2-7, with 8 bases fitting TRBD1. The CDR3 totals 17 residues. V dropped 0 bases and J dropped 0; count of bases not matched to a gene: 10. Germline V CDR1 and CDR2: DFQATT, SNEGSKA (reference sequence). The CDR3 DNA sequence: TGCAGTGCTAGAGAGGGGCGGACAGGGTGGACCTCCTACGAGCAGTACTTC. It encodes CSAREGRTGWTSYEQYF.

V usage is TRBV6-1 and J usage is TRBJ2-3; a weak D match, TRBD1 (6 bases). V was trimmed by 5 bases and J by 5 bases, leaving 14 bases between them. CDR3 length: 14 amino acids. Looked up from germline, CDR1 is MNHNS and CDR2 is SASEGT. The CDR3 coding sequence is TGTGCCAGCAGTTCTGACAGGCTCTTAGATACGCAGTATTTT. Its translation is CASSSDRLLDTQYF.

This clonotype was recorded many times. V usage is TRBV11-2 and J usage is TRBJ2-5; D is uncertain. CDR3 length: 15 amino acids. Looked up from germline, CDR1 is SGHAT and CDR2 is FQNNGV. The germline V and J ends were trimmed by 8 bases and 0 bases, with 16 bases remaining between them. The CDR3, as DNA: TGTGCCAGCGGTCTGGGAAGGATGTACCAAGAGACCCAGTACTTC. This encodes CASGLGRMYQETQYF.